The 31 T cell receptor beta chains reported below all come from one sample, sequenced in a study of cytomegalovirus exposure and HLA in healthy donors. With 60 Vbeta and 13 Jbeta primers, the PCR was carried out. Only in-frame clones appear in the TCRdb table, and some are missing; sequencing was by immunoSEQ multiplex PCR. The data contain about 140,000 clones, just over 65% of them seen just once; the ten biggest clones take up over 5%. The specimen was PBMCs. These receptor sequences come from a woman aged 55 to 70 in good health and CMV-seronegative.

The chain carries TRBV19 and TRBJ2-5, with D maybe TRBD2 (5 bases). This CDR3 spans 13 amino acids. Trimming removed 2 bases at V and 3 bases at J, with 7 bases between. The germline V gene encodes CDR1 LNHDA and CDR2 SQIVND (reference sequence). The CDR3 DNA sequence: TGTGCCAGTAGTATAAAACTAGAAGAGACCCAGTACTTC. Translating gives CASSIKLEETQYF.

This clone came up a few times. The chain joins TRBV5-4 to TRBJ2-2; 10 bases are shared with TRBD2. The J segment lost 5 bases and the V segment lost 4 bases, leaving 8 bases of the junction unmatched. Germline CDR1 and CDR2: SGHNT and YYREEE (reference sequence). This CDR3 has 16 amino acids. CDR3: CASSTRAGGPTGELFF. The CDR3 DNA sequence: TGTGCCAGCAGCACTAGAGCGGGAGGGCCGACCGGGGAGCTGTTTTTT. Filled out from reference TRBV5-4 and TRBJ2-2, the complete variable domain reads ETGVTQSPTHLIKTRGQQVTLRCSSQSGHNTVSWYQQALGQGPQFIFQYYREEENGRGNFPPRFSGLQFPNYSSELNVNALELDDSALYLCASSTRAGGPTGELFFGEGSRLTVL.

This chain connects TRBV28 to TRBJ2-7; 7 nucleotides align to TRBD1. The CDR3 runs 14 residues. The ends lost 2 bases at V and 3 bases at J; junction bases unmatched: 4. The germline CDR1 and CDR2 sequences are MDHEN and SYDVKM. Here the CDR3 DNA reads TGTGCCAGCAGTTTAGGGGCAGGGGGCTACGAGCAGTACTTC. Amino acids: CASSLGAGGYEQYF.

J is TRBJ1-4 and V is TRBV19; D gene ambiguous. The germline V gene encodes CDR1 LNHDA and CDR2 SQIVND (reference sequence). Trimming stripped 3 bases from V and 5 bases from J, with 13 bases between. The CDR3 runs to 15 residues. This CDR3 is CASSMGSGWNEKLFF. In nucleotides, the CDR3 is TGTGCCAGTAGTATGGGGTCGGGGTGGAATGAAAAACTGTTTTTT. The full variable domain, in which reference TRBV19 and TRBJ1-4 provide the parts outside the CDR3, is DGGITQSPKYLFRKEGQNVTLSCEQNLNHDAMYWYRQDPGQGLRLIYYSQIVNDFQKGDIAEGYSVSREKKESFPLTVTSAQKNPTAFYLCASSMGSGWNEKLFFGSGTQLSVL.

The chain links TRBV9 to TRBJ2-3; D is possibly TRBD2 (5 bases). Between the trimmed V and J ends, which lost 0 bases and 2 bases, there was a span of 10 bases. Germline loops: CDR1 SGDLS, CDR2 YYNGEE. The CDR3 has 15 amino acids. CDR3 sequence reads: CASSVGVGDTDTQYF. As DNA, the CDR3 is TGTGCCAGCAGCGTAGGGGTCGGGGACACAGATACGCAGTATTTT.

A few counts support this clone. The chain uses TRBV4-1 and TRBJ2-5, with D possibly TRBD2 on 6 matching bases. Trimming pared 0 bases from V and 2 bases from J, leaving 19 bases between. CDR1 is MGHRA, CDR2 YSYEKL, per germline. The length of the CDR3 is 18 residues. CDR3 in amino acids: CASSQEMITSTLQETQYF. The CDR3 nucleotides are TGCGCCAGCAGCCAAGAAATGATTACTAGCACGTTACAAGAGACCCAGTACTTC.

The gene calls are TRBV9 and TRBJ2-7, with D hard to call. The CDR3 is made up of 14 amino acids. Germline V lookup: CDR1 SGDLS, CDR2 YYNGEE. V was shortened by 0 bases and J by 0 bases, with 7 bases between the two germline ends. The CDR3 reads CASSVGVISYEQYF. DNA of the CDR3: TGTGCCAGCAGCGTAGGAGTGATCTCCTACGAGCAGTACTTC.

This chain links TRBV28 with TRBJ1-1; 11 bases fit TRBD1. Per germline, CDR1 MDHEN and CDR2 SYDVKM. The CDR3 extends over 17 amino acids. Trimming at V came to 1 base and at J to 4 bases, leaving 8 bases not matched to a gene. The CDR3 DNA reads as TGTGCCAGCAGTTTATTGGTCTTTGGGACAGGGGGCACTGAAGCTTTCTTT. It is translated as CASSLLVFGTGGTEAFF.

The chain uses TRBV2 and TRBJ2-6; TRBD1 aligns across 7 bases. Trimming took 5 bases from V and 2 from J; bases not matched to a gene: 3. The CDR3 runs 15 residues. The V gene's germline CDR1 is SNHLY and CDR2 FYNNEI. The CDR3 DNA sequence: TGTGCCAGCAGTTTGCAGGGGGCTGGGGCCAACGTCCTGACTTTC. Translation gives CASSLQGAGANVLTF.

The gene calls are TRBV6-5 and TRBJ2-2; 8 bases align to TRBD1. Trimming cost V 6 bases and J 5 bases; bases outside gene matches: 8. This CDR3 is 15 amino acids long. Germline CDR1 and CDR2: MNHEY and SVGAGI. The CDR3 is CASRPRQGRTGELFF. The CDR3 bases are TGTGCCAGCAGGCCCAGACAGGGGCGGACCGGGGAGCTGTTTTTT.

The rearrangement joins TRBV19 to TRBJ1-1; the D gene is possibly TRBD1 (6 bases). CDR1 is LNHDA and CDR2 is SQIVND in the germline V gene (reference sequence). The CDR3 is made up of 14 amino acids. Trimming cost V 7 bases and J 0 bases, with 12 bases left between them. CDR3 amino acids: CASTRTVLNTEAFF. CDR3 DNA sequence: TGTGCCAGTACTAGGACAGTCCTGAACACTGAAGCTTTCTTT.

The chain uses TRBV5-4 and TRBJ1-1; TRBD1 aligns across 10 bases. CDR1 and CDR2 (germline): SGHNT, YYREEE (reference sequence). The CDR3 runs 18 residues. With 5 bases clipped from V and 6 bases from J, the junction kept 19 bases outside the gene matches. The CDR3 DNA follows: TGTGCCAGCAGACCCGGGACAGGGGACAAACTGCTCGGGTCTGAAGCTTTCTTT. Protein: CASRPGTGDKLLGSEAFF.

J is TRBJ2-2 and V is TRBV5-4; perhaps TRBD2 as D (6 bases). The CDR3 has 14 residues. Between the trimmed V and J ends, which lost 1 base and 5 bases, there was a span of 9 bases. Per germline, CDR1 SGHNT and CDR2 YYREEE (reference sequence). For the CDR3, the DNA is TGTGCCAGCAGCTTGCCAGGGAGGACCGGGGAGCTGTTTTTT. This codes for CASSLPGRTGELFF. The full variable domain, completed using reference TRBV5-4 and TRBJ2-2, is ETGVTQSPTHLIKTRGQQVTLRCSSQSGHNTVSWYQQALGQGPQFIFQYYREEENGRGNFPPRFSGLQFPNYSSELNVNALELDDSALYLCASSLPGRTGELFFGEGSRLTVL.

The chain has TRBV6-5 and TRBJ2-7; TRBD2 agrees at 14 bases. The V gene end was trimmed by 4 bases and the J gene end by 7 bases; junction bases not matched to a gene: 6. The CDR3 spans 15 residues. In germline, CDR1 is MNHEY, CDR2 SVGAGI. For the CDR3, the DNA is TGTGCCAGCAGTTTCGGACTAGCGGGAGGTAGGGAGCAGTACTTC. Amino acids: CASSFGLAGGREQYF.

This chain joins TRBV19 and TRBJ2-2; D may be TRBD2 (5 bases). The germline V and J ends were trimmed by 3 bases and 2 bases, with 10 bases remaining between them. Germline lookup yields CDR1 LNHDA and CDR2 SQIVND (reference sequence). The CDR3 is made up of 15 amino acids. The CDR3 spells CASSISSLNTGELFF. DNA for the CDR3: TGTGCCAGTAGTATTTCTAGCCTAAACACCGGGGAGCTGTTTTTT.

This rearrangement joins TRBV19 to TRBJ1-2, with 12 nucleotides matching TRBD1. J gave up 7 bases and V 6 bases, and 12 bases lay outside the gene matches. The CDR3 has 16 amino acids. The germline V gene has CDR1 LNHDA and CDR2 SQIVND (reference sequence). CDR3 nucleotide sequence: TGTGCCAGTAGACCGAACGACGGGACAGGGGGCGTTGGCTACACCTTC. It codes for CASRPNDGTGGVGYTF.

The sample holds a few counts of this clone. The chain couples TRBV18 to TRBJ2-3; perhaps TRBD2 as D (5 bases). Looked up from germline, CDR1 is KGHSH and CDR2 is LQKENI. The V and J ends lost 2 bases and 0 bases respectively, with 12 bases between them. CDR3 length: 16 residues. CDR3 coding DNA: TGTGCCAGCTCACCAGCGCCTAGCTTTAGCACAGATACGCAGTATTTT. This gives the protein CASSPAPSFSTDTQYF.

The chain combines TRBV28 with TRBJ1-6; 12 bases map to TRBD1. The CDR3 is made up of 14 amino acids. The trim removed 6 bases at V and 10 bases at J, leaving 4 bases unmatched. Germline CDR1 reads MDHEN; CDR2 reads SYDVKM. The CDR3 region is CASRHGTGGSPLHF. The CDR3 DNA reads as TGTGCCAGCAGGCATGGGACAGGGGGCTCACCCCTCCACTTT.

The rearrangement uses TRBV9 and TRBJ2-2, with D perhaps matching TRBD2 (7 bases). The CDR3 consists of 17 residues. CDR1 SGDLS and CDR2 YYNGEE come from the germline V gene. With 6 bases removed from V and 0 bases from J, the gap between germline ends came to 18 bases. The CDR3 DNA is TGTGCCAGCACCGAAAGCTGGGGGGGGCCGAACACCGGGGAGCTGTTTTTT. Translation: CASTESWGGPNTGELFF.

The CDR3 DNA is TGCGCCAGCAGCTTGCTACTAGCGGACGAAGAGACCCAGTACTTC. Protein sequence: CASSLLLADEETQYF. The chain employs TRBV5-1 and TRBJ2-5, with 8 positions matching TRBD2. Germline V gene sequence: CDR1 SGHRS, CDR2 YFSETQ. CDR3 size: 15 residues. V lost 1 base to trimming and J lost 3 bases; unmatched junction nucleotides: 5.

V is TRBV7-9 and J is TRBJ2-1, with D possibly TRBD2 on 6 matching bases. V lost 1 base and J 9 bases, leaving 7 bases between the germline ends. This CDR3 is built from 12 residues. Germline lookup yields CDR1 SEHNR and CDR2 FQNEAQ (reference sequence). The CDR3 coding sequence is TGTGCCAGCAGCTTAGTAGCGGTTGAGCAGTTCTTC. Protein sequence: CASSLVAVEQFF.

Written as DNA, the CDR3 is TGTGCCAGCAGTGCAGGTAGGGAGCAGCCCCAGCATTTT. Amino acid sequence: CASSAGREQPQHF. V is TRBV6-1 and J is TRBJ1-5; no reliable D call. The germline V and J ends were trimmed by 4 bases and 7 bases, with 11 bases remaining between them. Germline V gives CDR1 MNHNS, CDR2 SASEGT. This CDR3 is 13 amino acids long.

This clone has more than one count but fewer than ten. The J gene is TRBJ1-2, the V gene TRBV5-1; TRBD1 agrees at 9 bases. The CDR3 totals 13 residues. Germline CDR1 SGHRS, CDR2 YFSETQ. The V and J ends lost 3 bases and 5 bases, in that order; junction bases with no gene match: 2. As DNA, the CDR3 is TGCGCCAGCAGCTACGGGACAGGGTATGGCTACACCTTC. Translation gives CASSYGTGYGYTF.

The chain is built from TRBV6-5 and TRBJ1-2; 10 bases are shared with TRBD1. The V segment lost 0 bases and the J segment 8 bases; nucleotides outside the gene matches: 6. The germline V gene encodes CDR1 MNHEY and CDR2 SVGAGI. CDR3 length: 15 residues. CDR3 region: CASSYSGQGMGGYTF. DNA of the CDR3: TGTGCCAGCAGTTACTCGGGACAGGGGATGGGCGGCTACACCTTC.

This clone was counted a single time. DNA for the CDR3: TGTGCCAGAAGCTTGGTGACAGCATATACCGAAATGGAGCAGTTCTTC. It encodes CARSLVTAYTEMEQFF. The chain recombines TRBV5-3 with TRBJ2-1; D perhaps matches TRBD1 (5 bases). TRBV5-3 qualifies as an ORF whose function is uncertain. Trimming took 0 bases from V and 10 from J, leaving 20 bases between them. The CDR3 extends over 16 amino acids.

The rearrangement joins TRBV4-2 to TRBJ2-7, with 13 nucleotides matching TRBD2. Losses at the gene ends were 6 bases for V and 4 bases for J; bases not matched to a gene: 6. CDR1 is LGHNA, CDR2 YNFKEQ, per germline. The CDR3 has 15 amino acids. The CDR3 sequence is CASSHGTSGVYEQYF. Here the CDR3 DNA reads TGTGCCAGCAGTCACGGGACTAGCGGGGTGTACGAGCAGTACTTC.

The DNA for the CDR3 is TGTGCCAGCAGCGTCAGGTCAGGGTCTGTGCTCACAGATACGCAGTATTTT. Its translation is CASSVRSGSVLTDTQYF. The V and J genes are TRBV9 and TRBJ2-3, with D possibly being TRBD1 (5 bases). The CDR3 covers 17 residues. V was pared by 2 bases and J by 2 bases, with 18 bases between. Looked up from germline, CDR1 is SGDLS and CDR2 is YYNGEE.

CDR3 protein: CASSPGGENEQFF. Here the CDR3 DNA reads TGTGCCAGCTCACCTGGTGGGGAGAATGAGCAGTTCTTC. This chain uses TRBV18 with TRBJ2-1, with D perhaps TRBD2 (5 bases). CDR1 is KGHSH and CDR2 is LQKENI in the germline V gene. V lost 3 bases and J 7 bases, leaving 10 bases between the germline ends. The CDR3 sequence is 13 residues long.

This clone was detected only a few times. The rearrangement joins TRBV9 to TRBJ2-2; TRBD2 agrees at 11 bases. The CDR3 has 17 amino acids. V was clipped by 2 bases and J by 1 base; unmatched bases: 4. Germline V gene data show CDR1 as SGDLS and CDR2 as YYNGEE. CDR3 sequence (DNA): TGTGCCAGCAGCGTCCTAGCGGGGGGTTGGAACACCGGGGAGCTGTTTTTT. As protein: CASSVLAGGWNTGELFF. Based on the CDR3 plus reference TRBV9 and TRBJ2-2, the full variable domain is DSGVTQTPKHLITATGQRVTLRCSPRSGDLSVYWYQQSLDQGLQFLIQYYNGEERAKGNILERFSAQQFPDLHSELNLSSLELGDSALYFCASSVLAGGWNTGELFFGEGSRLTVL.

The rearrangement uses TRBV7-9 and TRBJ1-5; tentative D call: TRBD1 (5 bases). There are 16 residues in the CDR3. V lost 0 bases and J lost 0, with 9 bases in between. Germline CDR1 and CDR2: SEHNR and FQNEAQ (reference sequence). The CDR3 reads CASSLAAGTSNQPQHF. CDR3 DNA sequence: TGTGCCAGCAGCTTAGCGGCGGGGACTAGCAATCAGCCCCAGCATTTT.

In this sample, this clone turned up a few times. V and J are TRBV6-1 and TRBJ1-5; 9 nucleotides match TRBD1. V gave up 6 bases and J gave up 7 bases; unmatched junction bases: 7. The germline V gene encodes CDR1 MNHNS and CDR2 SASEGT. The CDR3 spans 14 residues. The CDR3 reads CASSVTGGGQPQHF. The DNA of the CDR3 is TGTGCCAGCAGCGTAACAGGGGGCGGCCAGCCCCAGCATTTT.